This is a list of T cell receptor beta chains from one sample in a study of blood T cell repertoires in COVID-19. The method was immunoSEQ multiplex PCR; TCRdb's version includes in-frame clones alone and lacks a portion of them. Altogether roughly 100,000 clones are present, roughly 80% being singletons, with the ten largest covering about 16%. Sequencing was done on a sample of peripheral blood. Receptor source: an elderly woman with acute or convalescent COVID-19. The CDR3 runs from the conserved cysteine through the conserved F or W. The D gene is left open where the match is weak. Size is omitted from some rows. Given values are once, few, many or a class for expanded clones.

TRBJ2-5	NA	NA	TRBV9	CASSVDSSPQETQYF	TGTGCCAGCAGCGTAGATAGCTCCCCACAAGAGACCCAGTACTTC
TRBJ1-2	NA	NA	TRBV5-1	CASSLPTGTPGDGYTF	TGCGCCAGCAGCTTGCCGACCGGGACACCCGGCGACGGCTACACCTTC
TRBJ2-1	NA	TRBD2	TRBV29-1	CSVAGLAGFNEQFF	TGCAGCGTGGCGGGACTAGCGGGGTTCAATGAGCAGTTCTTC
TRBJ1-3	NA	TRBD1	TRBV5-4	CASSNGQGTAGNTIYF	TGTGCCAGCAGCAATGGACAGGGAACGGCTGGAAACACCATATATTTT
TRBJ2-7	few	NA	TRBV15	CATSRILRGSYEQYF	TGTGCCACCAGCAGAATATTAAGGGGCTCCTACGAGCAGTACTTC
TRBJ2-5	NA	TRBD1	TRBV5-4	CASRPTGTVQETQYF	TGTGCCAGCAGGCCCACCGGGACAGTCCAAGAGACCCAGTACTTC
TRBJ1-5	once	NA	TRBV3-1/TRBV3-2	CASSPSTFSQPQHF	TGTGCCAGCAGCCCTTCCACTTTCTCCCAGCCCCAGCATTTT
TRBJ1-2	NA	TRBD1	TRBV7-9	CASSSRGLNYGYTF	TGTGCCAGCAGCTCCAGGGGGCTTAACTATGGCTACACCTTC
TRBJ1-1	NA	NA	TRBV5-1	CASSPRQANTEAFF	TGCGCCAGCAGCCCAAGACAGGCGAACACTGAAGCTTTCTTT
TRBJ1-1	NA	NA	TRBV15	CATSRGQGLEAFF	TGTGCCACCAGCAGAGGGCAGGGCCTTGAAGCTTTCTTT
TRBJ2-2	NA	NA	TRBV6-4	CASSVEVTGELFF	TGTGCCAGCAGTGTAGAGGTCACCGGGGAGCTGTTTTTT
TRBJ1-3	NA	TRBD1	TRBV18	CASSPLGQDGNTIYF	TGTGCCAGCTCACCGCTGGGACAGGACGGAAACACCATATATTTT
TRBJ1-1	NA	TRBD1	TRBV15	CATSRDDRGTVAFF	TGTGCCACCAGCAGAGATGACAGGGGGACCGTGGCTTTCTTT
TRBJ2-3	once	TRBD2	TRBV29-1	CSVLGLATTQYF	TGCAGCGTCCTGGGACTAGCGACGACGCAGTATTTT
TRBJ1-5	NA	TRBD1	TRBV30	CALGQGSNQPQHF	TGTGCCTTGGGACAGGGGAGCAATCAGCCCCAGCATTTT